The clone carrying this TCR beta chain was observed a few times. The antigen remains undetermined. This sample is drawn from a study of T cell repertoires in cytomegalovirus infection. Study-level background: Indications came from public TCR beta signatures; they pointed to CMV infection and to a matching HLA type. Study-wide findings and caveats: Clonotype analysis showed dominance of the ex vivo response by HLA-C-restricted CMV-specific TCR beta clonotypes. Summed frequency of public TCR beta families distinguished CMV carriers with the relevant HLA.

CDR3 length: 11 residues. V shed 4 bases and J shed 4 bases, with 4 bases lying between them. The V gene's germline CDR1 is MDHEN and CDR2 SYDVKM. TCRdb ran MiXCR on the reads and lists one entry per CDR3 protein. The sample records under 850,000 distinct CDR3 sequences, roughly 36% being singletons. This TCR derives from a human donor in good health (CMV status not recorded). Some clones in this sample may be carry-over from other donors' samples. Specimen: cultured PBMCs, collected from culture after CMV antigen stimulation. This chain links TRBV28 with TRBJ1-2; D gene uncertain. The CDR3 reads CASSWAYGYTF. CDR3 DNA: TGTGCCAGCAGTTGGGCCTATGGCTACACCTTC.